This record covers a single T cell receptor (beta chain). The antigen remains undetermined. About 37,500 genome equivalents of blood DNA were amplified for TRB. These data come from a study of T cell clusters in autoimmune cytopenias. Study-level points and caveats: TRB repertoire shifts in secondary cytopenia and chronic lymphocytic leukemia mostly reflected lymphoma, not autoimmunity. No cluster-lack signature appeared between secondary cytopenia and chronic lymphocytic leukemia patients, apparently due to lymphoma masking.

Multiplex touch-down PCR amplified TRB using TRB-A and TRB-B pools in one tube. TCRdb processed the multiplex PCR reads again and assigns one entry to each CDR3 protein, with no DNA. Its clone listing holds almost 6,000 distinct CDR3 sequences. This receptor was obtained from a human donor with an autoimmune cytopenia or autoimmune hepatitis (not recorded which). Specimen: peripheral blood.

CDR3 amino acids: CASSESGGMNTQYF. The rearrangement joins TRBV6-1 to TRBJ2-3; TCRdb's assignment of TRBD1 cannot be checked, as there is no DNA. Germline V CDR1 and CDR2: MNHNS, SASEGT. The CDR3 runs 14 residues.